Below are 24 T cell receptor beta chains sequenced from a single sample in a study of shared clonotypes between healthy human individuals. TCRdb keeps only in-frame clones here, not all; method: immunoSEQ multiplex PCR. The sample has about 1.5 million clones; nearly 99% are singletons. The sequenced material came from naive CD4+ T cells sorted from blood. Subset in this sample: CD45RA+ positively selected. These receptors were taken from a man aged 25 to 40 in good health.

This chain links TRBV19 with TRBJ2-5; D remains unclear. Germline V lookup: CDR1 LNHDA, CDR2 SQIVND (reference sequence). The V end lost 4 bases, the J end lost 9 bases, and 18 bases lay between the germline ends. CDR3 length equals 14 residues. The CDR3 loop is CASSNRLGHKAQYF. Written as DNA, the CDR3 is TGTGCCAGTAGTAATAGGTTGGGCCACAAGGCCCAGTACTTC.

A word on this clone: Additional DNA sequences in this sample encode the identical CDR3. The rearrangement uses TRBV9 and TRBJ2-1; no definite D call. Germline values: CDR1 SGDLS, CDR2 YYNGEE. Trimming cost V 2 bases and J 3 bases, with 9 bases left between them. The CDR3 runs 14 residues. CDR3 in DNA: TGTGCCAGCAGCGTTAGCTCGGGCTACAATGAGCAGTTCTTC. This sequence encodes CASSVSSGYNEQFF.

V usage is TRBV5-5 and J usage is TRBJ1-2, with 7 bases that match TRBD1. The junction had 17 bases not matched to a gene; V was cut back by 2 bases and J by 4 bases. Germline V CDR1 and CDR2: SGHKS, YYEKEE (reference sequence). The CDR3 has 18 amino acids. The DNA of the CDR3 is TGTGCCAGCAGCTTCCGCACCTTCGGCCTCGGGACAGTCTATGGCTACACCTTC. It encodes CASSFRTFGLGTVYGYTF.

This chain joins TRBV6-5 and TRBJ1-4; 8 bases map to TRBD1. CDR1 is MNHEY, CDR2 SVGAGI, per germline. Losses at the gene ends were 6 bases for V and 6 bases for J; bases not matched to a gene: 6. This CDR3 region has 14 residues. CDR3 bases: TGTGCCAGCAGCCGGACAGGGAGGGATGAAAAACTGTTTTTT. This gives the protein CASSRTGRDEKLFF.

This rearrangement joins TRBV30 to TRBJ2-7; 8 bases are a match to TRBD2. This CDR3 has 15 amino acids. Germline CDR1 GTSNPN, CDR2 SVGIG (reference sequence). V gave up 3 bases and J gave up 2 bases; unmatched junction bases: 9. This chain's CDR3 is CAWRVSGAYPYEQYF. The CDR3 coding sequence is TGTGCCTGGAGGGTTAGCGGGGCTTATCCCTACGAGCAGTACTTC.

A word on this clone: In the same sample, other DNA sequences code for this CDR3. The chain uses TRBV5-6 and TRBJ2-7; D ambiguous. There are 15 residues in the CDR3. Trimming pared 0 bases from V and 0 bases from J, leaving 10 bases between. Germline V lookup: CDR1 SGHDT, CDR2 YYEEEE. Here the CDR3 reads CASSLGGGSSYEQYF. CDR3 coding DNA: TGTGCCAGCAGCTTGGGCGGCGGCAGCTCCTACGAGCAGTACTTC.

With respect to this clone: This specimen includes other DNA sequences encoding the same CDR3. The chain has TRBV2 and TRBJ2-7, with 8 nucleotides matching TRBD2. CDR1 is SNHLY and CDR2 is FYNNEI in the germline V gene. Losses at the gene ends were 6 bases for V and 0 bases for J; bases not matched to a gene: 4. The CDR3 consists of 14 residues. CDR3 residues: CASRLAGSSYEQYF. The CDR3 DNA reads as TGTGCCAGCAGATTAGCGGGAAGCTCCTACGAGCAGTACTTC.

The genes are TRBV27 and TRBJ1-5; 9 bases fit TRBD1. CDR1 MNHEY and CDR2 SMNVEV come from the germline V gene (reference sequence). CDR3 length: 16 amino acids. V shed 6 bases and J 4 bases; nucleotides not matched to a gene: 10. DNA for the CDR3: TGTGCCAGCAGAACGGAGGGACAGGGACGTAATCAGCCCCAGCATTTT. Its translation: CASRTEGQGRNQPQHF.

The chain recombines TRBV5-1 with TRBJ2-7; a possible D gene is TRBD1 (6 bases). CDR3 length equals 15 residues. The V and J ends lost 0 bases and 4 bases respectively, with 14 bases between them. The germline V gene has CDR1 SGHRS and CDR2 YFSETQ. In DNA form, the CDR3 reads TGCGCCAGCAGCTTGGTAACGGGACAAGGGTACGAGCAGTACTTC. Protein product: CASSLVTGQGYEQYF.

DNA of the CDR3: TGTGCCAGCAGCAAGGCCCCCGTTAATACGCAGTATTTT. Translation gives CASSKAPVNTQYF. The V and J genes are TRBV5-6 and TRBJ2-3, with no clear D. Trimming cost V 4 bases and J 7 bases, with 13 bases left between them. CDR3 length: 13 amino acids. Germline CDR1 reads SGHDT; CDR2 reads YYEEEE.

The rearrangement links TRBV9 to TRBJ2-7; no reliable D call. V was clipped by 0 bases and J by 0 bases, with 16 bases between them. From germline, CDR1 is SGDLS and CDR2 YYNGEE. The CDR3 is 17 residues long. CDR3 residues: CASSVAGGDTYSYEQYF. DNA of the CDR3: TGTGCCAGCAGCGTAGCTGGTGGAGACACGTACTCCTACGAGCAGTACTTC. Complete variable domain (other parts from reference TRBV9 and TRBJ2-7): DSGVTQTPKHLITATGQRVTLRCSPRSGDLSVYWYQQSLDQGLQFLIQYYNGEERAKGNILERFSAQQFPDLHSELNLSSLELGDSALYFCASSVAGGDTYSYEQYFGPGTRLTVT.

This chain connects TRBV6-5 to TRBJ1-1; D ambiguous. The germline V and J ends were trimmed by 0 bases and 9 bases, with 11 bases remaining between them. The CDR3 covers 13 residues. The germline gives CDR1 MNHEY, CDR2 SVGAGI. This chain's CDR3 is CASSYSSGNKAFF. Written as DNA, the CDR3 is TGTGCCAGCAGTTACTCGTCGGGGAACAAAGCTTTCTTT.

V gene TRBV15 combines with J gene TRBJ2-7, with TRBD2 matching 10 bases. CDR3 length: 15 amino acids. Germline loops: CDR1 LNHNV, CDR2 YYDKDF (reference sequence). V lost 5 bases to trimming and J lost 3 bases; unmatched junction nucleotides: 7. The CDR3 bases are TGTGCCACCAGCGGGAGGGGACTAGCGCGCTACGAGCAGTACTTC. It specifies CATSGRGLARYEQYF.

Note on this clone: The sample contains more than one DNA sequence encoding this CDR3. V gene TRBV7-9 combines with J gene TRBJ2-1; D not resolved. Trimming left V 0 bases short and J 10 bases short, with 4 bases between. Germline loops: CDR1 SEHNR, CDR2 FQNEAQ (reference sequence). The CDR3 has 11 residues. The CDR3 region has the DNA TGTGCCAGCAGCTTAGCGGGCGAGCAGTTCTTC. Protein product: CASSLAGEQFF.

This chain joins TRBV30 and TRBJ2-1, with D perhaps matching TRBD2 (5 bases). CDR3 length: 13 residues. Germline V CDR1 and CDR2: GTSNPN, SVGIG (reference sequence). The ends were cut back, 5 bases at V and 0 bases at J, with 8 bases in the middle. The CDR3 loop reads CAWAGSSYNEQFF. The CDR3 DNA sequence: TGTGCCTGGGCGGGCAGCTCCTACAATGAGCAGTTCTTC.

V gene TRBV28 combines with J gene TRBJ2-2; TRBD2 matches at 7 bases. The germline gives CDR1 MDHEN, CDR2 SYDVKM. The CDR3 is 15 amino acids. V lost 0 bases to trimming and J lost 9 bases; unmatched junction nucleotides: 7. The CDR3 nucleotides read TGTGCCAGCAGTTTATGGGATGGGAGGGCCAGGGAGCTGTTTTTT. It codes for CASSLWDGRARELFF.

The rearrangement links TRBV9 to TRBJ2-1; 9 nucleotides agree with TRBD2. Germline assignment: CDR1 SGDLS and CDR2 YYNGEE. The V gene end was trimmed by 4 bases and the J gene end by 7 bases; junction bases not matched to a gene: 12. There are 16 residues in the CDR3. CDR3 region: CASSSLQAGGRNEQFF. The DNA for the CDR3 is TGTGCCAGCAGCTCCCTTCAGGCGGGAGGGCGGAATGAGCAGTTCTTC.

V usage is TRBV28 and J usage is TRBJ2-7; TRBD1 might be the D (5 bases). This CDR3 has 13 amino acids. The V end lost 10 bases, the J end lost 2 bases, and 15 bases lay between the germline ends. Germline CDR1 and CDR2: MDHEN and SYDVKM. The CDR3: CATLGAIPYEQYF. CDR3 sequence (DNA): TGTGCCACGCTAGGGGCGATCCCCTACGAGCAGTACTTC.

The chain links TRBV6-5 to TRBJ2-7; D possibly corresponds to TRBD1 (6 bases). This CDR3 region has 15 residues. The germline CDR1 and CDR2 sequences are MNHEY and SVGAGI. V shed 6 bases and J shed 2 bases, with 17 bases lying between them. CDR3 loop: CASSPDPRGAYEQYF. Here the CDR3 DNA reads TGTGCCAGCAGCCCTGACCCCAGGGGAGCCTACGAGCAGTACTTC.

The chain carries TRBV5-6 and TRBJ1-2, with TRBD1 as a possible D gene (5 bases). Germline V gene data show CDR1 as SGHDT and CDR2 as YYEEEE. The CDR3 loop spans 14 amino acids. V was clipped by 4 bases and J by 4 bases, with 14 bases between them. The CDR3 region is CASSLTGPGYGYTF. The CDR3 DNA sequence: TGTGCCAGCAGCCTTACGGGGCCAGGCTATGGCTACACCTTC.

This clone was seen a single time. CDR3: CASSAGLRYEQYF. The CDR3 region has the DNA TGCGCCAGCAGTGCGGGGTTGAGGTACGAGCAGTACTTC. V usage is TRBV10-2 and J usage is TRBJ2-7; D possibly corresponds to TRBD2 (5 bases). The CDR3 has 13 amino acids. Per the germline V gene, CDR1 is WSHSY and CDR2 is SAAADI. Between the trimmed V and J ends, which lost 4 bases and 4 bases, there was a span of 11 bases.

V usage is TRBV5-5 and J usage is TRBJ2-7; D is possibly TRBD1 (7 bases). The V gene's germline CDR1 is SGHKS and CDR2 YYEKEE (reference sequence). The CDR3 covers 15 residues. Trimming cost V 6 bases and J 6 bases, with 22 bases left between them. The CDR3 coding sequence is TGTGCCAGCACCGGCCTAGGGGCCAGGGGGGCCGAGCAGTACTTC. Translated: CASTGLGARGAEQYF.

J is TRBJ1-1 and V is TRBV5-1, with D perhaps TRBD1 (5 bases). Germline CDR1 SGHRS, CDR2 YFSETQ. V gave up 3 bases and J gave up 4 bases, with 10 bases separating them. This CDR3 comprises 13 residues. This CDR3 reads CASSSEGLTEAFF. CDR3 sequence (DNA): TGCGCCAGCAGCTCAGAGGGACTCACTGAAGCTTTCTTT.

This chain joins TRBV27 and TRBJ2-3; TRBD1 matches at 11 bases. The junction had 1 base not matched to a gene; V was cut back by 2 bases and J by 3 bases. The germline gives CDR1 MNHEY, CDR2 SMNVEV (reference sequence). The CDR3 extends over 15 amino acids. The CDR3 region has the DNA TGTGCCAGCAGTTTAGGACAGGGGGCAACAGATACGCAGTATTTT. Its translation: CASSLGQGATDTQYF.